The clone carrying this T cell receptor (beta chain) came up a few times. Antigen: not known. The sample belongs to a study of vaccination and CD4 T cells after COVID-19. The treatment is: approximately nine-day PBMC culture with coronavirus spike peptide pools or control peptides (ViraFEST assay). Trimming cost V 7 bases and J 7 bases; bases outside gene matches: 15. The CDR3 runs 15 residues. CDR1 and CDR2 (germline): SGHTA, FQGNSA. Sequence data for DNA of cultured CD4+ T cells were generated by the Oncomine TCR Beta short-read assay. TCRdb redid the calling of the PCR reads with MiXCR, one entry per CDR3 protein. Of more than 12,000 distinct CDR3 sequences detected, about 48% appear once; the ten largest clones hold around 4.5%.

V is TRBV7-2 and J is TRBJ1-2, with 7 nucleotides matching TRBD1. The sequencing here drew on CD4+ T cells from blood, cultured in vitro, taken before SARS-CoV-2 vaccination. This TCR was sampled from a human donor who had recovered from COVID-19. CDR3 loop: CASKHDGRGRSGYTF. DNA for the CDR3: TGTGCCAGCAAGCACGATGGGAGGGGGCGAAGTGGCTACACCTTC.